This T cell receptor beta chain is drawn from a study of T cells of healthy individuals. This clonotype was seen a handful of times. TCRdb re-derived calls from the 5' RACE reads in MiXCR, one entry per CDR3 protein. Among 38,000 or so distinct CDR3 sequences listed, about 4.5% were seen once. Trimming pared 5 bases from V and 9 bases from J, leaving 17 bases between. This CDR3 spans 14 amino acids. Germline assignment: CDR1 MNHEY and CDR2 SMNVEV (reference sequence). The chain uses TRBV27 and TRBJ1-5; D is ambiguous. The receptor's source is a human donor in good health. The CDR3, as DNA: TGTGCCAGCAGTCCCGGTCCCGGCCCGAGGCCCCAGCATTTT. Translated, it gives CASSPGPGPRPQHF.